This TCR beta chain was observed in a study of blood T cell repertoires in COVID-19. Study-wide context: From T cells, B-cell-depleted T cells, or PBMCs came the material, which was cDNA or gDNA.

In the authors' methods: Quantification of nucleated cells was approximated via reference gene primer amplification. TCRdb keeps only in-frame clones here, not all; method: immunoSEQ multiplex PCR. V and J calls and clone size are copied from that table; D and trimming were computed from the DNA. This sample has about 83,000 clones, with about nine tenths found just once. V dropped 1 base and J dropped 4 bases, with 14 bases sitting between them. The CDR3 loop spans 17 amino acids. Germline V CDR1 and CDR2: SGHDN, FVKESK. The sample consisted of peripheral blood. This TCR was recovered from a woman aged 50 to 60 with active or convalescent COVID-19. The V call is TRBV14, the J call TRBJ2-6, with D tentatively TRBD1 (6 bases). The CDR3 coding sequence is TGTGCCAGCAGCCAAGTGGGCAGGGGTGCAGGGGCCAACGTCCTGACTTTC. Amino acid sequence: CASSQVGRGAGANVLTF.